A single T cell receptor (beta chain) is shown here with its context. Its antigen is unknown. No base quality information exists; no much larger clone differs at one position. The CDR3 measures 16 amino acids from cysteine to phenylalanine. This entry keeps only the CDR3 DNA: 48 bases, framed from base 1. CDR1 LGHDT and CDR2 YNNKEL are derived from the germline V gene (reference sequence). V is shortened by 2 bases, J by 8 bases, and the region joining them spans 19 bases. Collaborating institutions collected whole blood in K2EDTA tubes following their own protocols. For TCRbeta analysis, collaborators shipped samples in one of three forms: frozen whole blood, isolated PBMCs, or DNA extracted from either of those sample types. TCRbeta CDR3 regions were amplified from genomic DNA using the immunoSEQ Assay, a bias-controlled multiplex PCR. As for the authors' bioinformatics: The number of nucleated cells in each sample was estimated from the amplification of reference gene primers within the assay. To quantify the absolute abundance of each unique TCRbeta CDR3 rearrangement, sequence reads were collapsed and filtered. For each sample, productive Simpson clonality was calculated as the square root of Simpson's diversity index over productive rearrangements. The clones in this table, taken by TCRdb from immuneACCESS, are in-frame only. Not every clone is retained; where verified, under half of the shortfall comes from an unresolved V gene, and the cause of the rest is unknown. That table gives V, J and clone size, and the DNA gave D and trimming. For this sample there are some 150,000 clones; about 80% appear just once. In total, the top ten clones hold approximately 2.6% of the sample.

The data were taken from a study of blood T cell repertoires in COVID-19 (TCRdb year 2020). Broadly, across the study: Collaborator samples came from the United States, Italy and Spain and covered acute and convalescent phases of COVID-19. The material from the prospective study consisted of cDNA or gDNA derived from T cells, B-cell-depleted T cells, or PBMCs. Subjects who had been exposed to COVID-19, were actively infected with it, or had recovered from it provided the deeply sampled blood TCRbeta repertoires that made up the dataset. The repertoires were made available in a free public database intended to serve as a resource for research on the immune response to SARS-CoV-2. Samples were obtained from the ongoing ImmuneRACE study (first 160 participants) and from 1,254 subjects provided by 6 global collaborators. Sample metadata almost always included a de-identified subject ID, COVID-19 status, age in years and sex. Where available, HLA class I and class II types were obtained from metadata supplied by the sample provider rather than from assay-based typing.

The study at large found these results: How much clinical and demographic metadata was included differed by source and by participant, and the metadata was provided uncurated.

The V gene is TRBV3-1 (or the pseudogene TRBV3-2) and the J gene is TRBJ2-1; the best D guess is TRBD2, with 6 bases matching. This TCR came from a human donor with acute or convalescent COVID-19. The donor label of this sample is uncertain. Sequencing was carried out using peripheral blood. In nucleotide form, the sequence is TGTGCCAGCAGCCAAAGCCCCGGGGCGGGGTTCGATGAGCAGTTCTTC. This is translated as CASSQSPGAGFDEQFF.